This TCR beta chain was documented in a study of cytomegalovirus exposure and HLA in healthy donors. Germline lookup yields CDR1 MNHEY and CDR2 SVGAGI. The CDR3 runs to 14 residues. V dropped 5 bases and J dropped 7 bases, with 17 bases sitting between them. PCR used 60 Vbeta primers and 13 Jbeta primers. Authors' methods: Tens of millions of unique TCR beta chains, roughly 12 million shared, were counted in a later analysis. Assay used: immunoSEQ multiplex PCR; TCRdb lists only in-frame clones, some missing. V, J and clone size reflect that table, while D and trimming were determined from the DNA. The table has 100,000 to 150,000 clones, about 10% seen once. Comment on this clone: Antigen unknown.

Study findings and constraints: The CMV antigen specificity of a few CMV-associated chains was confirmed through in vitro analysis. The number of N-insertions in an Asian-associated ancestry cluster was reportedly below the 666-donor mean in a later analysis. Trimming of TCR beta V- and J-genes showed a link, identified in a later analysis, to a missense DCLRE1C variant.

This chain links TRBV6-5 with TRBJ1-2; D is perhaps TRBD1 (6 bases). The clonotype originates from a woman under 30 in good health and CMV-seropositive. Sequenced material: PBMCs. The CDR3 region has the DNA TGTGCCAGCAGTGAAAGGGCAGGGGCTGGTGGCTACACCTTC. As protein: CASSERAGAGGYTF.